The 27 T cell receptor beta chains below all came from one sample that was sequenced in a study of human T cells and chemical hapten exposure. The time point was: pre-sensitization, week 0. The treatment is: therapeutic diphenylcyclopropenone sensitization with weekly scalp DPC. A single record per CDR3 protein comes from TCRdb applying MiXCR to the RACE reads. The sample shows around 330,000 distinct CDR3 sequences, about 5.4% of them seen only once. Sequences were derived from whole blood, sampled in connection with sensitization to the hapten diphenylcyclopropenone (DPC). The receptors come from a woman younger than 30 with alopecia areata. Some clones in this sample may be carry-over from other donors' samples.

The chain carries TRBV2 and TRBJ1-1, with a possible D match to TRBD1 (5 bases). V gave up 5 bases and J gave up 5 bases, with 12 bases separating them. Germline loops: CDR1 SNHLY, CDR2 FYNNEI. The CDR3 contains 13 residues. The CDR3 loop reads CASSKEGRTEAFF. CDR3 DNA sequence: TGTGCCAGCAGTAAGGAGGGGAGAACTGAAGCTTTCTTT. The whole variable domain, remainder taken from reference TRBV2 and TRBJ1-1, is EPEVTQTPSHQVTQMGQEVILRCVPISNHLYFYWYRQILGQKVEFLVSFYNNEISEKSEIFDDQFSVERPDGSNFTLKIRSTKLEDSAMYFCASSKEGRTEAFFGQGTRLTVV.

This clonotype was observed at least ten times. V usage is TRBV20-1 and J usage is TRBJ1-2; D uncertain. Germline V CDR1 and CDR2: DFQATT, SNEGSKA (reference sequence). CDR3 length: 11 amino acids. The V end lost 6 bases, the J end lost 8 bases, and 13 bases lay between the germline ends. The CDR3: CSAWESGGYTF. The CDR3 DNA reads as TGCAGTGCCTGGGAGAGTGGGGGCTACACCTTC.

There are a few counts of this clonotype. V gene TRBV5-4 combines with J gene TRBJ2-7, with 9 bases lining up with TRBD1. The V gene's germline CDR1 is SGHNT and CDR2 YYREEE (reference sequence). Trimming took 0 bases from V and 11 from J; bases not matched to a gene: 6. There are 13 residues in the CDR3. DNA for the CDR3: TGTGCCAGCAGCTTGGAAACAGGGGGCGGGGAGTACTTC. Translation gives CASSLETGGGEYF.

In its sample, this clonotype was seen a few times. This chain connects TRBV20-1 to TRBJ2-2; 7 bases agree with TRBD1. Losses at the gene ends were 3 bases for V and 0 bases for J; bases not matched to a gene: 16. CDR3 length equals 19 residues. The germline gives CDR1 DFQATT, CDR2 SNEGSKA (reference sequence). CDR3 region: CSAREPGQISIANTGELFF. The CDR3 bases are TGCAGTGCTAGGGAACCGGGACAGATCTCAATAGCGAACACCGGGGAGCTGTTTTTT.

The CDR3: CASSLPPRDFNTGELFF. DNA for the CDR3: TGCGCCAGCAGCCTACCACCCAGGGATTTCAACACCGGGGAGCTGTTTTTT. This chain connects TRBV4-3 to TRBJ2-2; weak D call: TRBD1 (5 bases). This CDR3 contains 17 residues. Germline-derived CDR1 and CDR2 are LGHNA and YSLEER. Trimming stripped 4 bases from V and 2 bases from J, with 17 bases between.

This clonotype has ten or more counts. The genes are TRBV19 and TRBJ2-5; no definite D call. Germline lookup yields CDR1 LNHDA and CDR2 SQIVND (reference sequence). Trimming left V 10 bases short and J 0 bases short, with 15 bases between. The CDR3 is 14 residues long. DNA for the CDR3: TGTGCCACCCAACGAAAAGCGTACCAAGAGACCCAGTACTTC. It yields the protein CATQRKAYQETQYF.

The chain couples TRBV11-2 to TRBJ2-2; 10 nucleotides line up with TRBD1. The junction had 4 bases not matched to a gene; V was cut back by 5 bases and J by 4 bases. Germline loops: CDR1 SGHAT, CDR2 FQNNGV. There are 15 residues in the CDR3. Here the CDR3 DNA reads TGTGCCAGCAGCACCGGACAGGGGGTCACCGGGGAGCTGTTTTTT. It specifies CASSTGQGVTGELFF.

This clonotype was seen repeatedly, ten times or more. The V gene is TRBV7-2, the J gene TRBJ1-5; D ambiguous. The CDR3 consists of 15 residues. V gave up 5 bases and J gave up 2 bases, with 13 bases separating them. Germline V gives CDR1 SGHTA, CDR2 FQGNSA. This chain's CDR3 is CASSPWRGGNQPQHF. CDR3 bases: TGTGCCAGCAGCCCCTGGCGGGGAGGCAATCAGCCCCAGCATTTT. The complete variable domain, with remaining parts taken from reference TRBV7-2 and TRBJ1-5, reads GAGVSQSPSNKVTEKGKDVELRCDPISGHTALYWYRQSLGQGLEFLIYFQGNSAPDKSGLPSDRFSAERTGGSVSTLTIQRTQQEDSAVYLCASSPWRGGNQPQHFGDGTRLSIL.

The chain carries TRBV2 and TRBJ1-4; D is uncertain. CDR1 is SNHLY and CDR2 is FYNNEI in the germline V gene. V lost 7 bases and J 6 bases, leaving 6 bases between the germline ends. The CDR3 contains 11 residues. The CDR3 coding sequence is TGTGCCAGCACGAATTATGAAAAACTGTTTTTT. The encoded protein is CASTNYEKLFF.

The rearrangement joins TRBV28 to TRBJ2-7; D call uncertain. CDR3 length: 15 amino acids. CDR1 is MDHEN, CDR2 SYDVKM, per germline. Trimming stripped 4 bases from V and 0 bases from J, with 13 bases between. The CDR3 DNA sequence: TGTGCCAGCAGTTCGACCTTCAGGTTCTCCTACGAGCAGTACTTC. Translating it yields CASSSTFRFSYEQYF.

Ten or more counts support this clonotype. The chain is built from TRBV10-3 and TRBJ1-2; no definite D call. This CDR3 spans 14 amino acids. The germline CDR1 and CDR2 sequences are ENHRY and SYGVKD. V lost 3 bases and J 2 bases, leaving 10 bases between the germline ends. CDR3 coding DNA: TGTGCCATCAGTGATCCGAGGTCCAACTATGGCTACACCTTC. Protein: CAISDPRSNYGYTF.

This clonotype was counted many times. The rearrangement joins TRBV3-1 to TRBJ2-3; either TRBD1 or TRBD2 may fit D (5 bases each). The CDR3 has 17 amino acids. The germline gives CDR1 LGHDT, CDR2 YNNKEL (reference sequence). V shed 0 bases and J shed 6 bases, with 19 bases lying between them. The CDR3, as DNA: TGTGCCAGCAGCCAAGATCGGGACCTTTCAACGCACGATACGCAGTATTTT. Translating it yields CASSQDRDLSTHDTQYF.

This clonotype occurred many times. The chain recombines TRBV6-2 or TRBV6-3 with TRBJ1-1; D is unclear. The CDR3 has 15 residues. Germline assignment: CDR1 MNHEY and CDR2 SVGEGT. Trimming took 0 bases from V and 1 from J, leaving 9 bases between them. CDR3: CASSYSWRSNTEAFF. CDR3 nucleotides: TGTGCCAGCAGTTACTCGTGGCGGTCGAACACTGAAGCTTTCTTT.

This clonotype was picked up many times. CDR3 coding DNA: TGTGCCACGCGACGACCGAACACTGAAGCTTTCTTT. It specifies CATRRPNTEAFF. The V and J genes are TRBV10-3 and TRBJ1-1; D gene ambiguous. The germline CDR1 and CDR2 sequences are ENHRY and SYGVKD. The CDR3 spans 12 residues. Between the trimmed V and J ends, which lost 10 bases and 1 base, there was a span of 10 bases.

This clonotype was recorded at least ten times. CDR3 amino acids: CASSRDYEQYF. The CDR3 nucleotides read TGTGCCAGCAGTCGGGACTACGAGCAGTACTTC. This chain joins TRBV6-2 or TRBV6-3 and TRBJ2-7; possibly TRBD2 for D (5 bases). The length of the CDR3 is 11 residues. V lost 5 bases, J lost 3 bases, and 5 bases lay in between. CDR1 MNHEY and CDR2 SVGEGT come from the germline V gene.

V usage is TRBV6-2 or TRBV6-3 and J usage is TRBJ2-6; weak D call: TRBD1 (5 bases). V lost 4 bases to trimming and J lost 2 bases, with 9 bases between them. The CDR3 spans 15 residues. Per the germline V gene, CDR1 is MNHEY and CDR2 is SVGEGT. This CDR3 reads CASSLDSAGANVLTF. The DNA of the CDR3 is TGTGCCAGCAGTTTAGACAGTGCTGGGGCCAACGTCCTGACTTTC.

This clonotype was counted between two and nine times. The V call is TRBV7-9, the J call TRBJ2-3; D gene unclear. The ends were cut back, 5 bases at V and 6 bases at J, with 3 bases in the middle. The germline gives CDR1 SEHNR, CDR2 FQNEAQ (reference sequence). The CDR3 length is 10 residues. CDR3 sequence: CASSDDTQYF. CDR3 DNA sequence: TGTGCCAGCAGCGATGATACGCAGTATTTT.

V usage is TRBV7-9 and J usage is TRBJ1-5, with 8 bases fitting TRBD1. This CDR3 region has 15 residues. V lost 4 bases and J lost 2; bases outside the gene matches: 4. The germline V gene encodes CDR1 SEHNR and CDR2 FQNEAQ (reference sequence). CDR3 coding DNA: TGTGCCAGCAGCTCAGGGGGCAAGGGCAATCAGCCCCAGCATTTT. It codes for CASSSGGKGNQPQHF.

J is TRBJ1-5 and V is TRBV7-2; a possible D gene is TRBD1 (5 bases). From germline, CDR1 is SGHTA and CDR2 FQGNSA. This CDR3 region has 15 residues. Trimming stripped 1 base from V and 6 bases from J, with 13 bases between. CDR3 coding DNA: TGTGCCAGCAGCTTAGTGGCAGGGCCGGGTCAGCCCCAGCATTTT. Protein sequence: CASSLVAGPGQPQHF.

This clonotype was recorded a few times. The chain combines TRBV27 with TRBJ1-1; 8 positions match TRBD1. The ends lost 5 bases at V and 4 bases at J; junction bases unmatched: 9. In germline, CDR1 is MNHEY, CDR2 SMNVEV (reference sequence). This CDR3 region has 15 residues. The CDR3 protein is CASSTGQGRGTEAFF. In nucleotides, the CDR3 is TGTGCCAGCAGTACCGGACAGGGAAGGGGCACTGAAGCTTTCTTT.

This clonotype turned up a few times. The chain recombines TRBV6-4 with TRBJ1-1; TRBD1 aligns across 7 bases. This CDR3 has 13 residues. CDR1 MRHNA and CDR2 SNTAGT come from the germline V gene. J was trimmed by 4 bases and V by 3 bases; bases with no gene match: 2. CDR3 residues: CASSERQGTEAFF. CDR3 DNA: TGTGCCAGCAGTGAACGACAGGGCACTGAAGCTTTCTTT.

This clonotype was recorded many times. V and J are TRBV7-9 and TRBJ1-3, with D unresolved. The CDR3 spans 16 residues. The V end lost 2 bases, the J end lost 0 bases, and 11 bases lay between the germline ends. CDR1 is SEHNR and CDR2 is FQNEAQ in the germline V gene (reference sequence). The CDR3 nucleotides read TGTGCCAGCAGCTTATGGGTCGGAAACTCTGGAAACACCATATATTTT. It codes for CASSLWVGNSGNTIYF.

The CDR3 protein is CASSVTGSGNYGYTF. The CDR3 DNA sequence: TGCGCCAGCAGCGTAACAGGGTCGGGCAACTATGGCTACACCTTC. This chain joins TRBV5-1 and TRBJ1-2, with a possible D match to TRBD1 (6 bases). The CDR3 totals 15 residues. CDR1 is SGHRS, CDR2 YFSETQ, per germline. V lost 4 bases, J lost 2 bases, and 15 bases lay in between.

The chain uses TRBV7-2 and TRBJ1-3; tentatively, D is TRBD1 (6 bases). CDR1 is SGHTA and CDR2 is FQGNSA in the germline V gene. V shed 1 base and J shed 2 bases, with 9 bases lying between them. This CDR3 is built from 15 residues. Here the CDR3 reads CASSLGGGAGNTIYF. The DNA for the CDR3 is TGTGCCAGCAGCTTAGGAGGGGGGGCTGGAAACACCATATATTTT.

The chain carries TRBV6-5 and TRBJ1-2, with D possibly matching TRBD1 (6 bases). The CDR3 runs to 12 residues. CDR1 and CDR2 from the germline V gene are MNHEY and SVGAGI. Trimming removed 4 bases from V and 9 bases from J, with 12 bases in between. DNA for the CDR3: TGTGCCAGCAGTTCAGGGGCTTATAGCTACACCTTC. Protein product: CASSSGAYSYTF.

This clonotype has only a few counts. This rearrangement joins TRBV4-1 to TRBJ2-7; D could derive from TRBD1 or TRBD2 (5 bases each). V was shortened by 2 bases and J by 4 bases, with 15 bases between the two germline ends. CDR1 is MGHRA and CDR2 is YSYEKL in the germline V gene. The CDR3 loop spans 15 amino acids. This chain's CDR3 is CASSQQPGREYEQYF. The CDR3 DNA sequence: TGCGCCAGCAGCCAACAACCGGGACGGGAATACGAGCAGTACTTC.

This clonotype was counted at least ten times. CDR3 in DNA: TGTGCCAGCAGGTCTTGGGGGTTGAAGGAAAAACTGTTTTTT. Translated: CASRSWGLKEKLFF. The chain joins TRBV6-1 to TRBJ1-4; D perhaps matches TRBD1 (5 bases). The CDR3 is made up of 14 amino acids. Germline loops: CDR1 MNHNS, CDR2 SASEGT. V was clipped by 6 bases and J by 8 bases, with 16 bases between them.